This paragraph reports one T cell receptor beta chain. Its antigen is not identified. V was clipped by 0 bases and J by 2 bases, with 9 bases between them. The germline V gene has CDR1 SGHTS and CDR2 YDEGEE. The CDR3 has 14 residues. The sample belongs to a study of radiotherapy plus CTLA-4 blockade in lung cancer. Regarding the study as a whole: Once radiotherapy plus ipilimumab had been given, TCR clones derived from tumor expanded in blood. The best prediction of response reportedly came from early blood T cell clone dynamics, with interferon-beta.

The data were produced by immunoSEQ multiplex PCR, yet TCRdb's version contains in-frame clones alone and is incomplete. The table includes 90,000 to 100,000 clones, approximately 86% detected once. The J gene is TRBJ2-7, the V gene TRBV5-8; no firm D call. The TCR comes from a human donor with non-small cell lung cancer that progressed on radiotherapy plus ipilimumab. Here the sequenced sample was peripheral blood, taken from a patient treated with radiotherapy plus ipilimumab. DNA for the CDR3: TGTGCCAGCAGCTTGGATGTAGGACCCTACGAGCAGTACTTC. Residues: CASSLDVGPYEQYF. The complete variable domain, with remaining parts taken from reference TRBV5-8 and TRBJ2-7, reads EAGVTQSPTHLIKTRGQQATLRCSPISGHTSVYWYQQALGLGLQFLLWYDEGEERNRGNFPPRFSGRQFPNYSSELNVNALELEDSALYLCASSLDVGPYEQYFGPGTRLTVT.